Detailed here is one TCR beta chain. Documented time point: blood 4 weeks post-SBRT, at nephrectomy. As to treatment: 15 Gy SBRT to primary tumor, nephrectomy 4 weeks later. This renal cell carcinoma was of the clear cell type. The data derive from a study of radiation and T cells in renal cell carcinoma. The CDR3 is made up of 15 amino acids. Looked up from germline, CDR1 is LNHDA and CDR2 is SQIVND (reference sequence). V was cut by 5 bases and J by 2 bases, with 12 bases left in between. The repertoire was sequenced with immunoSEQ multiplex PCR; TCRdb's copy has only in-frame clones and lacks some. This repertoire shows around 180,000 clones, about 87% found once; its top ten account for about 11%.

This clonotype was sampled from a woman aged 50 to 60 with renal cell carcinoma. V is TRBV19 and J is TRBJ2-2; unclear D gene. The sequences come from blood, collected from a patient whose treatment included radiotherapy and nephrectomy. The CDR3 reads CASSSDQINTGELFF. The CDR3 coding sequence is TGTGCCAGTAGTTCGGACCAAATAAACACCGGGGAGCTGTTTTTT.